This T cell receptor (beta chain) was recovered during a study of vaccination and CD4 T cells after COVID-19. Across the study: With roughly ten mild cases and one severe, convalescent patients were SARS-CoV-2 positive by nasal swab PCR.

Concerning this clonotype itself: Its specificity is not known.

An Oncomine TCR Beta short-read assay was used to sequence the DNA from cultured CD4+ T cells. The genomic DNA was obtained from cultured CD4+ T cells by extraction with the QIAamp micro DNA kit. TCRdb re-analysed the PCR reads in MiXCR, keeping a single row per CDR3 protein. The sample contains some 10,000 distinct CDR3 sequences, about 46% of which appear only once. Treatment here: roughly ten-day PBMC culture with coronavirus spike peptide pools or control peptides (ViraFEST assay). First, ViraFEST expanded antigen-specific T cells with peptide pools, and next it sequenced the TCRs. Study-wide points: Median numbers of SARS-CoV-2-reactive clonotypes increased from approximately 21 to 38 (not a significant change).

The TCR was taken from a human donor who had recovered from COVID-19. What was sequenced was CD4+ T cells from blood, cultured in vitro.

CDR3 nucleotide sequence: TGTGCCAGCAGCTATGGGGGAATGGCGGGGGCTTCGGGAACCGGGGAGCTGTTTTTT. Its protein is CASSYGGMAGASGTGELFF. The rearrangement joins TRBV6-1 to TRBJ2-2; a possible D gene is TRBD2 (7 bases). There are 19 residues in the CDR3. Trimming shortened V by 6 bases and J by 5 bases, and 28 bases separated the two germline ends. Germline V CDR1 and CDR2: MNHNS, SASEGT.